Shown below are 8 T cell receptor beta chains from a single sample sequenced in a study of T cells in localized non-small cell lung cancer (TCRdb year 2020). Libraries were built with the immunoSEQ multiplex PCR assay. TCRdb's version of the immuneACCESS table is confined to in-frame rearrangements and falls short of the full clone set. An unresolved V gene accounts for under half of the shortfall where checked; the remainder is of unknown origin. This sample gives 70,000 or so clones in total; roughly 83% of them show up just once. Approximately 1.3% of the sample belongs to the ten largest clones. The specimen comprised peripheral blood, sampled before any cancer treatment. Receptors were obtained from a female donor at least 60 years old with stage I lung adenocarcinoma.

As regards this clone: Given a much more abundant clone one base away, this may be a read error. The chain uses TRBV9 and TRBJ2-2, with D hard to call. Between the trimmed V and J ends, which lost 2 bases and 1 base, there was a span of 0 bases. CDR3 size: 12 residues. Looked up from germline, CDR1 is SGDLS and CDR2 is YYNGEE. The CDR3, as DNA: TGTGCCAGCAGCGTGAACACCGGGGAGCTGTTTTTT. This translates into CASSVNTGELFF.

The rearrangement uses TRBV6-1 and TRBJ1-1; D not certain. Germline V gene lookup returns CDR1 MNHNS and CDR2 SASEGT. This CDR3 region has 13 residues. V was trimmed by 0 bases and J by 7 bases, leaving 9 bases between them. The CDR3, as DNA: TGTGCCAGCAGTGAAGCTGGACTAGTTGAAGCTTTCTTT. Translated, it gives CASSEAGLVEAFF.

The rearrangement links TRBV19 to TRBJ1-4; TRBD1 matches at 7 bases. The CDR3 runs 15 residues. Germline loops: CDR1 LNHDA, CDR2 SQIVND (reference sequence). V trimming: 4 bases; J trimming: 8 bases; junction bases outside the gene matches: 10. The DNA for the CDR3 is TGTGCCAGTAGTAACCCGACAGGGAAAGGCGAAAAACTGTTTTTT. Residues: CASSNPTGKGEKLFF.

This chain connects TRBV11-2 to TRBJ2-3, with D unresolved. Germline CDR1 is SGHAT and CDR2 is FQNNGV. The ends were cut back, 5 bases at V and 0 bases at J, with 15 bases in the middle. CDR3 size: 16 residues. The chain's CDR3 is CASSPRVAASTDTQYF. CDR3 sequence (DNA): TGTGCCAGCAGCCCACGAGTGGCGGCTAGCACAGATACGCAGTATTTT.

This rearrangement joins TRBV11-1 to TRBJ2-5; 10 positions match TRBD1. The germline gives CDR1 SGHAT, CDR2 FQDESV (reference sequence). V was clipped by 0 bases and J by 5 bases; unmatched bases: 15. The CDR3 is 19 residues long. The CDR3 reads CASSLAPGRTGGLGETQYF. CDR3 DNA: TGTGCCAGCAGCTTAGCGCCGGGAAGGACAGGGGGTTTGGGTGAGACCCAGTACTTC.

This chain links TRBV6-1 with TRBJ1-5; 7 bases match TRBD1. The V and J ends lost 2 bases and 6 bases, in that order; junction bases with no gene match: 7. The CDR3 totals 15 residues. Germline V gene data show CDR1 as MNHNS and CDR2 as SASEGT. The CDR3 region has the DNA TGTGCCAGCAGTGAAAATAGAGGGGGCTCTCAGCCCCAGCATTTT. Translating it yields CASSENRGGSQPQHF.

The rearrangement joins TRBV19 to TRBJ1-1; D unresolved. The ends were cut back, 5 bases at V and 4 bases at J, with 14 bases in the middle. Germline V gene lookup returns CDR1 LNHDA and CDR2 SQIVND (reference sequence). The CDR3 sequence is 14 residues long. Here the CDR3 DNA reads TGTGCCAGTAGTTTCCATCACGTCGGCACTGAAGCTTTCTTT. Translated, it gives CASSFHHVGTEAFF.

The chain couples TRBV5-1 to TRBJ2-1; 11 bases are a match to TRBD2. Germline CDR1 and CDR2: SGHRS and YFSETQ. The junction had 5 bases not matched to a gene; V was cut back by 6 bases and J by 6 bases. The CDR3 contains 14 residues. The CDR3: CASTPSGRTNEQFF. The CDR3 DNA is TGCGCCAGCACCCCTAGCGGGAGGACCAATGAGCAGTTCTTC.